This T cell receptor beta chain was sequenced for a study of cytomegalovirus exposure and HLA in healthy donors. Whole-study context: An early data release held approximately 85 million unique TCRs from HLA-typed donors. General study results and limits: Rates of TCR association differed by HLA locus in a later analysis, with DRB1 highest and HLA-C lowest.

A remark on this clone: No antigen is known for it.

V lost 6 bases to trimming and J lost 4 bases, with 15 bases between them. The CDR3 consists of 14 residues. The germline CDR1 and CDR2 sequences are MNHNS and SASEGT. It was with 60 Vbeta and 13 Jbeta primers that the PCR ran. The data were produced by immunoSEQ multiplex PCR, yet TCRdb's version contains in-frame clones alone and is incomplete. The repertoire consists of roughly 140,000 clones, with about 74% occurring once and the leading ten covering 1.5% to 2%. The chain couples TRBV6-1 to TRBJ1-1; D is unclear. This clonotype was obtained from a woman aged 40 to 49 in good health and CMV-seronegative. Sequenced input: PBMCs. The CDR3 DNA reads TGTGCCAGCAGCCTAGACGGCTTCGGCACTGAAGCTTTCTTT. As protein: CASSLDGFGTEAFF.